These 27 T cell receptor beta chains were all obtained from the same sample, sequenced in a study of radiotherapy plus CTLA-4 blockade in lung cancer. Sequencing was performed with immunoSEQ multiplex PCR; in TCRdb, only in-frame clones are kept and a portion is missing. The data show approximately 40,000 clones, with 60% to 80% seen just once and about 2.7% held by the top ten. The sample here was peripheral blood, taken from a patient treated with radiotherapy plus ipilimumab. The origin of the receptors is a human donor with non-small cell lung cancer whose response to radiotherapy plus ipilimumab could not be evaluated.

V and J are TRBV18 and TRBJ2-5, with 7 bases matching TRBD1. This CDR3 has 15 amino acids. CDR1 is KGHSH and CDR2 is LQKENI in the germline V gene. Trimming took 2 bases from V and 5 from J; bases not matched to a gene: 8. In DNA form, the CDR3 reads TGTGCCAGCTCACCAAAGGGGGCGGCGGTGGAGACCCAGTACTTC. Protein: CASSPKGAAVETQYF.

This clone showed up just once. The V gene is TRBV7-9, the J gene TRBJ2-5; 10 nucleotides align to TRBD2. The J call is doubtful: the DNA matches TRBJ2-7 better. The CDR3 loop spans 16 amino acids. The germline gives CDR1 SEHNR, CDR2 FQNEAQ (reference sequence). CDR3 in amino acids: CASSLVLSGGAGEQYF. CDR3 bases: TGTGCCAGCAGCTTAGTGTTGAGCGGGGGGGCCGGCGAGCAGTACTTC.

In this sample, this clone turned up a few times. The chain has TRBV28 and TRBJ1-1, with D possibly being TRBD1 (5 bases). The CDR3 has 14 amino acids. The germline V and J ends were trimmed by 7 bases and 11 bases, with 23 bases remaining between them. Germline lookup yields CDR1 MDHEN and CDR2 SYDVKM. CDR3 DNA: TGTGCCAGCACCAAGATAAGAAGCAGGGATGGGGCTTTCTTT. Translated, it gives CASTKIRSRDGAFF.

J is TRBJ2-1 and V is TRBV19; a weak D match, TRBD1 (5 bases). Trimming removed 3 bases at V and 7 bases at J, with 10 bases between. CDR3 length: 13 amino acids. Per germline, CDR1 LNHDA and CDR2 SQIVND (reference sequence). The CDR3 region has the DNA TGTGCCAGTAGTATCCTTGGGGCGAATGAGCAGTTCTTC. Residues: CASSILGANEQFF. The whole variable domain, filled in from reference TRBV19 and TRBJ2-1, reads DGGITQSPKYLFRKEGQNVTLSCEQNLNHDAMYWYRQDPGQGLRLIYYSQIVNDFQKGDIAEGYSVSREKKESFPLTVTSAQKNPTAFYLCASSILGANEQFFGPGTRLTVL.

J is TRBJ1-2 and V is TRBV29-1, with TRBD1 as a possible D gene (5 bases). Germline V gene lookup returns CDR1 SQVTM and CDR2 ANQGSEA. Trimming shortened V by 6 bases and J by 7 bases, and 9 bases separated the two germline ends. The CDR3 is 10 amino acids. Written as DNA, the CDR3 is TGCAGCGTGGGGGAGGGTGGCTACACCTTC. Translated: CSVGEGGYTF.

This chain joins TRBV5-6 and TRBJ1-1; possible D gene TRBD1, 5 bases. Looked up from germline, CDR1 is SGHDT and CDR2 is YYEEEE. The ends were cut back, 0 bases at V and 11 bases at J, with 14 bases in the middle. CDR3 length: 13 residues. This CDR3 is CASSLVTRGRAFF. CDR3 sequence (DNA): TGTGCCAGCAGCTTGGTGACTCGGGGGAGGGCTTTCTTT.

The chain uses TRBV7-8 and TRBJ1-1; TRBD1 matches at 8 bases. The germline V gene has CDR1 SGHVS and CDR2 FQNEAQ. The CDR3 length is 14 residues. Trimming took 2 bases from V and 4 from J; bases not matched to a gene: 3. CDR3 nucleotides: TGTGCCAGCAGCTTACAACAGGGGGGCACTGAAGCTTTCTTT. Amino acids: CASSLQQGGTEAFF. The entire variable domain, with the rest obtained from reference TRBV7-8 and TRBJ1-1, is as follows: GAGVSQSPRYKVAKRGQDVALRCDPISGHVSLFWYQQALGQGPEFLTYFQNEAQLDKSGLPSDRFFAERPEGSVSTLKIQRTQQEDSAVYLCASSLQQGGTEAFFGQGTRLTVV.

This chain joins TRBV18 and TRBJ2-3, with a possible D match to TRBD2 (6 bases). This CDR3 is 18 amino acids long. Germline V gene data show CDR1 as KGHSH and CDR2 as LQKENI. The V end lost 6 bases, the J end lost 2 bases, and 24 bases lay between the germline ends. CDR3 in amino acids: CASSPGLDFVGYTDTQYF. The DNA of the CDR3 is TGTGCCAGCTCCCCGGGACTTGATTTTGTCGGGTACACAGATACGCAGTATTTT.

V is TRBV15 and J is TRBJ2-4; possible D gene TRBD1, 5 bases. The CDR3 has 13 amino acids. Germline values: CDR1 LNHNV, CDR2 YYDKDF (reference sequence). V was shortened by 0 bases and J by 9 bases, with 9 bases between the two germline ends. The CDR3 DNA reads as TGTGCCACCAGCAGAGATGATAGGGGCATTCAGTACTTC. Its protein is CATSRDDRGIQYF.

The V and J genes are TRBV6-1 and TRBJ2-5; D might be TRBD2 (5 bases). The end of the DNA aligns better with TRBJ2-7, so the J call may be wrong. The CDR3 is made up of 12 amino acids. Germline assignment: CDR1 MNHNS and CDR2 SASEGT. The CDR3 DNA reads TGTGCCAGCAGACCCGGGATCTACGAGCAGTACTTC. Its translation is CASRPGIYEQYF.

This chain uses TRBV6-5 with TRBJ2-1, with 12 bases that match TRBD2. The CDR3 is 15 residues long. With V trimmed by 4 bases and J by 8 bases, 6 bases remained unmatched. Germline V gives CDR1 MNHEY, CDR2 SVGAGI. DNA of the CDR3: TGTGCCAGCAGTTCTCCTAGCGGGAGGGGCTATGAGCAGTTCTTC. Translated, it gives CASSSPSGRGYEQFF.

The chain uses TRBV19 and TRBJ2-3; 12 positions match TRBD2. Trimming at V came to 4 bases and at J to 7 bases, leaving 9 bases not matched to a gene. In germline, CDR1 is LNHDA, CDR2 SQIVND (reference sequence). CDR3 length equals 16 residues. The CDR3 DNA follows: TGTGCCAGTAGTACCCGGACTAGCGGGGTAGGGTATACGCAGTATTTT. It specifies CASSTRTSGVGYTQYF.

The rearrangement links TRBV11-2 to TRBJ1-2, with no clear D. The CDR3 consists of 13 residues. Germline V lookup: CDR1 SGHAT, CDR2 FQNNGV. V lost 3 bases and J 8 bases, leaving 13 bases between the germline ends. CDR3 coding DNA: TGTGCCAGCAGCTTCCGGGGTACCTGGGGCTACACCTTC. This translates into CASSFRGTWGYTF.

This clone was seen a single time. The rearrangement links TRBV4-3 to TRBJ2-7; a weak D match, TRBD2 (5 bases). CDR3 length: 15 amino acids. Germline V CDR1 and CDR2: LGHNA, YSLEER. Trimming cost V 1 base and J 3 bases, with 13 bases left between them. The CDR3 loop is CASSQGVRAGYEQYF. The CDR3 nucleotides are TGCGCCAGCAGCCAAGGGGTCCGGGCGGGCTACGAGCAGTACTTC.

V usage is TRBV5-1 and J usage is TRBJ2-3; perhaps TRBD2 as D (6 bases). Germline V gene data show CDR1 as SGHRS and CDR2 as YFSETQ. CDR3 size: 15 residues. V lost 0 bases to trimming and J lost 2 bases, with 10 bases between them. The CDR3 region has the DNA TGCGCCAGCAGCTTGGGACTAGGGTACACAGATACGCAGTATTTT. The encoded protein is CASSLGLGYTDTQYF.

The rearrangement uses TRBV19 and TRBJ2-7, with D possibly being TRBD2 (5 bases). Germline V gene lookup returns CDR1 LNHDA and CDR2 SQIVND (reference sequence). There are 16 residues in the CDR3. V was pared by 5 bases and J by 1 base, with 18 bases between. CDR3 loop: CASSLGSPLRSYEQYF. The DNA for the CDR3 is TGTGCCAGTAGTTTGGGGAGTCCCTTACGGTCCTACGAGCAGTACTTC.

This chain joins TRBV4-3 and TRBJ2-1, with D maybe TRBD2 (6 bases). CDR3 length equals 17 residues. Germline CDR1 and CDR2: LGHNA and YSLEER. Deletions cut 1 base from V and 1 base from J, with 14 bases between. The CDR3 coding sequence is TGCGCCAGCAGCCAAGTGGCCGGGAGCGGGTCCTACAATGAGCAGTTCTTC. Translated, it gives CASSQVAGSGSYNEQFF.

The J gene is TRBJ2-1, the V gene TRBV14; unclear D gene. CDR1 is SGHDN and CDR2 is FVKESK in the germline V gene. The V end lost 4 bases, the J end lost 7 bases, and 8 bases lay between the germline ends. The CDR3 covers 12 residues. This chain's CDR3 is CASSLTRNEQFF. In DNA form, the CDR3 reads TGTGCCAGCAGCCTAACGCGGAATGAGCAGTTCTTC.

This chain links TRBV4-3 with TRBJ2-3; D unresolved. The CDR3 is 17 residues long. CDR1 is LGHNA, CDR2 YSLEER, per germline. V was shortened by 0 bases and J by 0 bases, with 13 bases between the two germline ends. CDR3 bases: TGCGCCAGCAGCCAAGATCTCCCCGGTACTAGCACAGATACGCAGTATTTT. Its translation: CASSQDLPGTSTDTQYF.

The chain employs TRBV4-3 and TRBJ2-5; D perhaps matches TRBD2 (6 bases). Matching the DNA end better, TRBJ2-7 makes the J call doubtful. The CDR3 is made up of 17 amino acids. Germline assignment: CDR1 LGHNA and CDR2 YSLEER. CDR3 in DNA: TGCGCCAGCAGCCAAGATTACGGGACTCTGAGCTCCTACGAGCAGTACTTC. It is translated as CASSQDYGTLSSYEQYF.

The chain has TRBV28 and TRBJ2-3; 9 bases fit TRBD2. CDR1 MDHEN and CDR2 SYDVKM come from the germline V gene. CDR3 length equals 16 residues. V shed 1 base, J shed 2 bases, and the junction held 4 bases outside the gene matches. The CDR3 is CASSLLERGATDTQYF. CDR3 coding DNA: TGTGCCAGCAGTTTATTGGAGCGGGGGGCCACAGATACGCAGTATTTT.

This clone was counted once. The CDR3 DNA follows: TGTGCCAGCAGAGGACAGGGGGATACGCAGTATTTT. This gives the protein CASRGQGDTQYF. The rearrangement joins TRBV11-1 to TRBJ2-3; TRBD1 matches at 9 bases. CDR3 length: 12 residues. V shed 6 bases, J shed 6 bases, and the junction held 1 base outside the gene matches. The germline gives CDR1 SGHAT, CDR2 FQDESV (reference sequence).

This clone occurred a few times. V and J are TRBV4-1 and TRBJ1-4; the D gene is possibly TRBD1 (6 bases). Germline V CDR1 and CDR2: MGHRA, YSYEKL. The CDR3 loop spans 17 amino acids. Trimming cost V 6 bases and J 4 bases, with 21 bases left between them. This CDR3 reads CASRRHAGGLGNEKLFF. The CDR3 DNA reads TGCGCCAGCAGACGTCACGCGGGGGGGCTGGGTAATGAAAAACTGTTTTTT.

The chain couples TRBV9 to TRBJ2-6, with 11 bases fitting TRBD1. CDR3 length: 18 residues. Germline trimming cut 4 bases from V and 1 base from J; bases unmatched to any gene: 7. CDR1 and CDR2 (germline): SGDLS, YYNGEE. This CDR3 is CASSPRTGGASGANVLTF. In nucleotides, the CDR3 is TGTGCCAGCAGCCCCCGGACAGGGGGCGCATCTGGGGCCAACGTCCTGACTTTC. Combining the CDR3 with reference TRBV9 and TRBJ2-6 gives the whole variable domain DSGVTQTPKHLITATGQRVTLRCSPRSGDLSVYWYQQSLDQGLQFLIQYYNGEERAKGNILERFSAQQFPDLHSELNLSSLELGDSALYFCASSPRTGGASGANVLTFGAGSRLTVL.

The rearrangement uses TRBV11-2 and TRBJ2-7, with TRBD1 matching 7 bases. The CDR3 runs to 14 residues. The J segment lost 9 bases and the V segment lost 6 bases, leaving 14 bases of the junction unmatched. The germline CDR1 and CDR2 sequences are SGHAT and FQNNGV. The chain's CDR3 is CASRTGQDVIGQYF. DNA of the CDR3: TGTGCCAGCAGGACCGGACAGGATGTGATAGGGCAGTACTTC.

V and J are TRBV2 and TRBJ2-4; weak D call: TRBD1 (6 bases). The V gene's germline CDR1 is SNHLY and CDR2 FYNNEI. The CDR3 length is 16 residues. The V and J ends lost 2 bases and 0 bases respectively, with 11 bases between them. The CDR3 DNA reads TGTGCCAGCAGTGAACAGGGGTTAGTAGCCAAAAACATTCAGTACTTC. This translates into CASSEQGLVAKNIQYF.

The genes are TRBV28 and TRBJ1-5; D perhaps matches TRBD1 (6 bases). Germline lookup yields CDR1 MDHEN and CDR2 SYDVKM. V was clipped by 5 bases and J by 0 bases, with 11 bases between them. CDR3 length equals 15 residues. The CDR3 is CASSPLRGSNQPQHF. DNA for the CDR3: TGTGCCAGCAGTCCCCTCAGGGGTAGCAATCAGCCCCAGCATTTT.